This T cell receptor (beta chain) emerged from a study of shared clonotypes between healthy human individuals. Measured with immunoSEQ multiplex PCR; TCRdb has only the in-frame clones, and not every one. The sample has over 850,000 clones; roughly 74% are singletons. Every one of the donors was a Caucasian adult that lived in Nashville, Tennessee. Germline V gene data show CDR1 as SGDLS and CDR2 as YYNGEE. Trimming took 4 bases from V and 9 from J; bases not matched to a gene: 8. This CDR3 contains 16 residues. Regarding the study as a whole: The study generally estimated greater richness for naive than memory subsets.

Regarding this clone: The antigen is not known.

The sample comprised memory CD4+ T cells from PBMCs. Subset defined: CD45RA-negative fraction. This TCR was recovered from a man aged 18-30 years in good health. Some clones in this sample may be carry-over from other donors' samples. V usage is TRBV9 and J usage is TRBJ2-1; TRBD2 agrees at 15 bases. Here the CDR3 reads CASSLLGLAGGGEQFF. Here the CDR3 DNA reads TGTGCCAGCAGCTTACTAGGACTAGCGGGAGGGGGTGAGCAGTTCTTC. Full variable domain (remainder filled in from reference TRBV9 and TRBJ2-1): DSGVTQTPKHLITATGQRVTLRCSPRSGDLSVYWYQQSLDQGLQFLIQYYNGEERAKGNILERFSAQQFPDLHSELNLSSLELGDSALYFCASSLLGLAGGGEQFFGPGTRLTVL.